What follows is one T cell receptor (beta chain) and its context. The data are from a study of blood T cell repertoires in COVID-19. Sequenced by immunoSEQ multiplex PCR; TCRdb stores in-frame clones only, minus some. The sample shows approximately 200,000 clones, roughly four fifths of them seen only once. Losses at the gene ends were 5 bases for V and 6 bases for J; bases not matched to a gene: 12. Germline V gives CDR1 MDHEN, CDR2 SYDVKM. This CDR3 is 15 amino acids long. This chain links TRBV28 with TRBJ2-7, with 8 bases lining up with TRBD1. The source is a woman in her twenties or thirties who had recovered from COVID-19. Sequenced input: peripheral blood. DNA for the CDR3: TGTGCCAGCAGTGCGCAGGGGGCTAGGCGGGCCGAGCAGTACTTC. Amino acids: CASSAQGARRAEQYF.